This is a list of T cell receptor beta chains from one sample in a study of blood T cell repertoires in COVID-19. Data came from immunoSEQ multiplex PCR; TCRdb stores just in-frame clones and leaves some out. The table lists around 170,000 clones, approximately 84% of them singletons. Sequencing was carried out using peripheral blood. Receptors were obtained from a man aged 18 to 35 with active or convalescent COVID-19. The CDR3 runs from the conserved cysteine through the conserved F or W. The D gene is left open where the match is weak. Clone size is shown for a subset of rows, as once, few, many or a class of expanded clone.

DNA,CDR3,V,size,D,J
TGTGCCAGCAAGAAGACAGGAAACACCGGGGAGCTGTTTTTT,CASKKTGNTGELFF,TRBV6-4,.,.,TRBJ2-2
TGTGCCAGCAGCTTAGCGGAGGATTGGACAGGGCAAACTGAAGCTTTCTTT,CASSLAEDWTGQTEAFF,TRBV7-6,.,TRBD1,TRBJ1-1
TGCGCCAGCAGCCAAGTCGGAGGGAATGAAAAACTGTTTTTT,CASSQVGGNEKLFF,TRBV4-3,few,.,TRBJ1-4
TGTGCCAGCAGTTACGCTGCCTCAGGGTGGAAACTGTTTTTT,CASSYAASGWKLFF,TRBV6-5,.,.,TRBJ1-4
TGTGCCAGCAGTGGGCCGGGACAGGGCTACTCTGGAAACACCATATATTTT,CASSGPGQGYSGNTIYF,TRBV25-1,.,TRBD1,TRBJ1-3
TGTGCCAGCAGCGCACAAGCGGGAGAGGTCGAGACCCAGTACTTC,CASSAQAGEVETQYF,TRBV5-4,.,TRBD2,TRBJ2-5
TGCGCCAGCAGCTTGGAAGGCAGGGACGAGCAGTACTTC,CASSLEGRDEQYF,TRBV5-1,.,.,TRBJ2-7
TGTGCCAGCGAGCCCGGGACAGTCTCTGGAAACACCATATATTTT,CASEPGTVSGNTIYF,TRBV19,.,TRBD1,TRBJ1-3
TGTGCCAGCAGTTTGAGCCTATCGCCTACGCAGTATTTT,CASSLSLSPTQYF,TRBV27,.,.,TRBJ2-3
TGTGCCAGCACCCTACAGGTGGGACAGTCTTATGGCTACACCTTC,CASTLQVGQSYGYTF,TRBV6-5,.,TRBD1,TRBJ1-2
TGTGCCAGCAGTGCAAACAGCAACACTGAAGCTTTCTTT,CASSANSNTEAFF,TRBV2,.,.,TRBJ1-1
TGTGCCAGCAGCCAAAACAGGGGGCCTAGGGAAAAACTGTTTTTT,CASSQNRGPREKLFF,TRBV14,.,TRBD1,TRBJ1-4
TGTGCCAGCACCCAAACCAGGGACTCTGGAAACACCATATATTTT,CASTQTRDSGNTIYF,TRBV6-5,.,.,TRBJ1-3
TGTGCCAGCAGTTTATCGGGGACAGTTTATGGCTACACCTTC,CASSLSGTVYGYTF,TRBV27,once,TRBD1,TRBJ1-2
TGTGCCTGGAGTGTTCTACGATGGACAGGCGATTTGGGTCCAGGGATCAATGAGCAGTTCTTC,CAWSVLRWTGDLGPGINEQFF,TRBV30,.,TRBD1,TRBJ2-1
TGTGCCAGCAGCCCTAGCCGGGTGGGCTCCGAGCAGTACTTC,CASSPSRVGSEQYF,TRBV7-6,.,.,TRBJ2-7
TGTGCCAGCAGTTACTCGACGGCGGGCACTGAAGCTTTCTTT,CASSYSTAGTEAFF,TRBV6-2/TRBV6-3,once,.,TRBJ1-1
TGTGCCACAACTTTACAGGGTGCGGCTTCACCCCTCCACTTT,CATTLQGAASPLHF,TRBV2,once,.,TRBJ1-6
TGTGCCAGCAGTGATTTGGGACAGGGACGTGAAAAACTGTTTTTT,CASSDLGQGREKLFF,TRBV6-1,.,TRBD1,TRBJ1-4
TGCAGCGGGTCGGGACAGGGGACCTACGAGCAGTACTTC,CSGSGQGTYEQYF,TRBV29-1,.,TRBD1,TRBJ2-7
TGTGCCAGCAGTGAAGCTGGGACAGGGACAGCCGGGGAGCTGTTTTTT,CASSEAGTGTAGELFF,TRBV2,.,TRBD1,TRBJ2-2
TGTGCCAGCAGCCGTGACTCTTGGGATGGCTACACCTTC,CASSRDSWDGYTF,TRBV5-6,.,.,TRBJ1-2
TGCGCCAGCAGCTTCCAGGGAGGTACAGATACGCAGTATTTT,CASSFQGGTDTQYF,TRBV5-1,few,.,TRBJ2-3
TGTGCCAGCAGTTTATGGGGGCTTCGTGGGGTGGAAAACATTCAGTACTTC,CASSLWGLRGVENIQYF,TRBV28,.,.,TRBJ2-4
TGCGCCAGCAGCTTTAATAGAGAGACCCAGTACTTC,CASSFNRETQYF,TRBV5-1,.,.,TRBJ2-5
TGTGCCAGCAGTCCGCTCCCCCAACACCACGATACCGGGGAGCTGTTTTTT,CASSPLPQHHDTGELFF,TRBV28,.,.,TRBJ2-2
TGTGCCAGTAGTAAGGGGGTAGGGGTCTCCTACGAGCAGTACTTC,CASSKGVGVSYEQYF,TRBV19,.,.,TRBJ2-7
TGTGCCAGCAGGAGCCCCGGGAACACTGAAGCTTTCTTT,CASRSPGNTEAFF,TRBV12-3/TRBV12-4,.,.,TRBJ1-1
TGTGCCAGCAGCGGACAGGAAAGCAATCAGCCCCAGCATTTT,CASSGQESNQPQHF,TRBV28,.,TRBD1,TRBJ1-5
TGTGCCAGCAGTGACGGGACAGGTCCTGAAGCTTTCTTT,CASSDGTGPEAFF,TRBV2,.,TRBD1,TRBJ1-1
TGTGCCAGCTCAAAGACGGGACAGGGGGCATACACTGAAGCTTTCTTT,CASSKTGQGAYTEAFF,TRBV18,.,TRBD1,TRBJ1-1
TGTGCCAGCAGTCTATTTTCGGAGAGCTCTGGAAACACCATATATTTT,CASSLFSESSGNTIYF,TRBV28,.,.,TRBJ1-3
TGTGCCAGCAGTTACAGGCTGGACAGGGCCTACGAGCAGTACTTC,CASSYRLDRAYEQYF,TRBV6-5,.,TRBD1,TRBJ2-7
TGTGCCAGCATTTTAGGGACAGCCCTCGGCGAGCAGTACTTC,CASILGTALGEQYF,TRBV6-5,.,TRBD1,TRBJ2-7
TGTGCCAGCAGCCAGAGACAGGGTTCCTCTACTGGCTACACCTTC,CASSQRQGSSTGYTF,TRBV3-1/TRBV3-2,once,TRBD1,TRBJ1-2
TGTGCCAGCTCACCACTCGGACTAGCTCGGGGTACCGGGGAGCTGTTTTTT,CASSPLGLARGTGELFF,TRBV18,once,TRBD2,TRBJ2-2
TGTGCCAGTAGTATGGTGGTTTTCAGGGCACCATTCTACGAGCAGTACTTC,CASSMVVFRAPFYEQYF,TRBV19,.,.,TRBJ2-7
TGTGCCAGCAGCCTAGGAGCGGGGGGGCGAAATGAGCAGTTCTTC,CASSLGAGGRNEQFF,TRBV27,.,TRBD2,TRBJ2-1
TGTGCCAGCACTCATACTTACTCTGGAAACACCATATATTTT,CASTHTYSGNTIYF,TRBV6-5,once,.,TRBJ1-3
TGTGCCAGCAGCTGGCAGGGATTCGACGAGCAGTACTTC,CASSWQGFDEQYF,TRBV7-2,.,.,TRBJ2-7
TGTGCCACATCCAGGACAGGGGGAGAACTGTTTTTT,CATSRTGGELFF,TRBV27,.,TRBD1,TRBJ1-4
TGTGCCAGCAGCTTGGGACATTCGATTACTGAAGCTTTCTTT,CASSLGHSITEAFF,TRBV5-5,.,.,TRBJ1-1
TGCAGTGCTAGTTTCGGGGTGAGGGACACTGAAGCTTTCTTT,CSASFGVRDTEAFF,TRBV20-1,.,.,TRBJ1-1
TGTGCCAGCAGCTTAAGCCAGAACACTGAAGCTTTCTTT,CASSLSQNTEAFF,TRBV7-2,.,.,TRBJ1-1
TGTGCCACCAGAGGTCGCATGGCCAGGCAGCCCCAGCATTTT,CATRGRMARQPQHF,TRBV24-1,.,.,TRBJ1-5
TGCAGTGCTAGTACAGGGCGAGCAATGAACACTGAAGCTTTCTTT,CSASTGRAMNTEAFF,TRBV20-1,.,.,TRBJ1-1
TGTGCCAGCAGTGAACTCATTGACAGGGGACAACCGGAGCTGTTTTTT,CASSELIDRGQPELFF,TRBV6-1,few,TRBD1,TRBJ2-2
TGTGCCAGCAAGATGGGACAGTCAAACTATGGCTACACCTTC,CASKMGQSNYGYTF,TRBV6-5,few,TRBD1,TRBJ1-2
TGTGCCAGCAGTTTAGACGGGACAGGGAATCAGCCCCAGCATTTT,CASSLDGTGNQPQHF,TRBV28,.,TRBD1,TRBJ1-5
TGTGCCAGCAGAACAGTCTCCTACGAGCAGTACTTC,CASRTVSYEQYF,TRBV28,.,.,TRBJ2-7
TGTGCCAGCGGTGAGGTCAGGGTTTACACTGAAGCTTTCTTT,CASGEVRVYTEAFF,TRBV28,.,.,TRBJ1-1